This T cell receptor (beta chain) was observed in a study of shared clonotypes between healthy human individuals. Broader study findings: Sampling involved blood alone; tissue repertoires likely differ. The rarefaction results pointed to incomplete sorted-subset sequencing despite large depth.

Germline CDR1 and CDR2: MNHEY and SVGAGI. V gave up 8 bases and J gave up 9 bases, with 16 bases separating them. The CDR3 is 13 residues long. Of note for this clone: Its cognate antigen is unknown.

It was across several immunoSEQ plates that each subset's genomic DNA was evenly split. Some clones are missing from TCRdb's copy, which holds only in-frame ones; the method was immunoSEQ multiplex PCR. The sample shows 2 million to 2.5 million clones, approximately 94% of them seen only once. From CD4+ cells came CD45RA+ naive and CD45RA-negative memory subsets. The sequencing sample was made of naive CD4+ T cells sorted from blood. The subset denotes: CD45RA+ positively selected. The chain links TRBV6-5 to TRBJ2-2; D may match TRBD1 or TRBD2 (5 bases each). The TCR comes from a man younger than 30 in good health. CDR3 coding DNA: TGTGCCAGCTCCCGGGGCTCGCCAAGGGAGCTGTTTTTT. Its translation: CASSRGSPRELFF.